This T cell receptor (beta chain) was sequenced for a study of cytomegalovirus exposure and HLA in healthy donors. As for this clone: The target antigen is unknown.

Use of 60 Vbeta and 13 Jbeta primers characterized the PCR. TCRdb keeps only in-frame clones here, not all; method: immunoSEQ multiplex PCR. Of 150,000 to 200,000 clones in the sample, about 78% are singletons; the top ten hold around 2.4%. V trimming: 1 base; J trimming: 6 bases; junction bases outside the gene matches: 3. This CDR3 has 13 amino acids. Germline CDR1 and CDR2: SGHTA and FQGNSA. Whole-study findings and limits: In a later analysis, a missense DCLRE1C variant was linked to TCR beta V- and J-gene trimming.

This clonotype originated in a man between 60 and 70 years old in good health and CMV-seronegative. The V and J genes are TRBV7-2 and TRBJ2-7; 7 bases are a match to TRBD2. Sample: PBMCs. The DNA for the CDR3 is TGTGCCAGCAGCTTAGTCTTAGCGGGCGAGCAGTACTTC. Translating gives CASSLVLAGEQYF. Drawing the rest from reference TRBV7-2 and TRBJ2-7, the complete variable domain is GAGVSQSPSNKVTEKGKDVELRCDPISGHTALYWYRQSLGQGLEFLIYFQGNSAPDKSGLPSDRFSAERTGGSVSTLTIQRTQQEDSAVYLCASSLVLAGEQYFGPGTRLTVT.